This T cell receptor beta chain was sequenced in a study of T cell changes during pregnancy in multiple sclerosis. Measured with immunoSEQ multiplex PCR; TCRdb has only the in-frame clones, and not every one. The table includes some 80,000 clones, 94% detected once. V gave up 1 base and J gave up 8 bases, with 7 bases separating them. Germline-derived CDR1 and CDR2 are SGHNT and YENEEA. The CDR3 is 12 residues long. This chain uses TRBV11-3 with TRBJ2-3, with no clear D. Sequences were derived from CD4+ T cells from peripheral blood mononuclear cells, sampled after pregnancy. The clonotype was recovered from a female donor with multiple sclerosis, enrolled in a pregnancy study. The CDR3: CASSLAGSTQYF. The CDR3 region has the DNA TGTGCCAGCAGCTTAGCAGGAAGTACGCAGTATTTT.